A single sample gave rise to the 9 T cell receptor beta chains below, sequenced in a study of cytomegalovirus exposure and HLA in healthy donors. Researchers ran the PCR with 60 Vbeta and 13 Jbeta primers. Measured with immunoSEQ multiplex PCR; TCRdb has only the in-frame clones, and not every one. Altogether about 150,000 clones are present, about 74% being singletons, with the ten largest covering roughly 4.5%. Sequenced sample: PBMCs. The receptors shown here come from a man aged 18 to 30 in good health and CMV-seropositive.

The chain has TRBV11-2 and TRBJ2-5, with TRBD1 matching over 12 bases. V lost 4 bases and J lost 5; bases outside the gene matches: 8. This CDR3 is 16 amino acids long. CDR1 is SGHAT and CDR2 is FQNNGV in the germline V gene. The CDR3 reads CASSSGTGTGGETQYF. CDR3 nucleotide sequence: TGTGCCAGCAGCTCGGGAACCGGGACAGGGGGCGAGACCCAGTACTTC.

This chain connects TRBV4-2 to TRBJ1-2, with 9 bases identical to TRBD1. Looked up from germline, CDR1 is LGHNA and CDR2 is YNFKEQ. CDR3 size: 16 residues. The J segment lost 6 bases and the V segment lost 1 base, leaving 9 bases of the junction unmatched. CDR3 DNA: TGTGCCAGCAGCCAAGGGGGATGGGGACAGGGCAATGGCTACACCTTC. As protein: CASSQGGWGQGNGYTF.

The V gene is TRBV9, the J gene TRBJ1-2, with 10 bases aligning to TRBD1. The CDR3 has 14 amino acids. With 4 bases clipped from V and 8 bases from J, the junction kept 8 bases outside the gene matches. Germline values: CDR1 SGDLS, CDR2 YYNGEE. The CDR3 DNA sequence: TGTGCCAGCAGCACTCGACAGGGGGCCGGGGGCTACACCTTC. Translation gives CASSTRQGAGGYTF.

The CDR3 nucleotides read TGTGCCAGTACTAATGCCCCTTTGAGGGCCCAGCATTTT. It is translated as CASTNAPLRAQHF. V and J are TRBV19 and TRBJ1-5; D not certain. V dropped 7 bases and J dropped 11 bases, with 18 bases sitting between them. Germline CDR1 reads LNHDA; CDR2 reads SQIVND (reference sequence). The CDR3 runs to 13 residues.

This clone was found once. The chain links TRBV29-1 to TRBJ2-1; D is perhaps TRBD2 (6 bases). Germline CDR1 reads SQVTM; CDR2 reads ANQGSEA. The CDR3 covers 14 residues. Trimming stripped 4 bases from V and 5 bases from J, with 15 bases between. The DNA of the CDR3 is TGCAGCGTTGTCACGATTAGCGGCCACAATGAGCAGTTCTTC. Its translation is CSVVTISGHNEQFF.

The chain joins TRBV5-1 to TRBJ2-2; D perhaps matches TRBD2 (6 bases). Germline values: CDR1 SGHRS, CDR2 YFSETQ. Trimming cost V 3 bases and J 6 bases, with 24 bases left between them. This CDR3 is 18 amino acids long. CDR3 DNA: TGCGCCAGCAGCTCCAAGGCCTCCGGGACTCTAGGGTCCGGGGAGCTGTTTTTT. Protein product: CASSSKASGTLGSGELFF.

This clone appeared a single time. The V and J genes are TRBV7-9 and TRBJ1-2; 12 bases align to TRBD1. Germline values: CDR1 SEHNR, CDR2 FQNEAQ (reference sequence). The CDR3 loop spans 15 amino acids. The V gene end was trimmed by 6 bases and the J gene end by 5 bases; junction bases not matched to a gene: 7. The CDR3 DNA reads TGTGCCAGCAGTACTTGGGACAGGGGGCCTTATGGCTACACCTTC. This translates into CASSTWDRGPYGYTF.

This clone occurred once. The chain recombines TRBV13 with TRBJ2-2; TRBD2 matches at 12 bases. This CDR3 is built from 16 residues. Per the germline V gene, CDR1 is PRHDT and CDR2 is FYEKMQ (reference sequence). The trim removed 4 bases at V and 6 bases at J, leaving 6 bases unmatched. Here the CDR3 reads CASSSTSGGRAGELFF. CDR3 nucleotides: TGTGCCAGCAGCTCAACTAGCGGGGGGAGGGCCGGGGAGCTGTTTTTT.

The V and J genes are TRBV4-1 and TRBJ2-5; D possibly corresponds to TRBD1 (6 bases). From germline, CDR1 is MGHRA and CDR2 YSYEKL. The ends were cut back, 1 base at V and 3 bases at J, with 9 bases in the middle. The length of the CDR3 is 14 residues. CDR3 DNA sequence: TGCGCCAGCAGCCAAGTGCGGACAGAAGAGACCCAGTACTTC. It encodes CASSQVRTEETQYF.